This note documents a single T cell receptor (beta chain) sequence. The source of the sample is a study of tumor and adjacent non-tumor tissue in lung cancer. About the study: Samples averaged approximately 4.2 million productive TCRbeta reads each.

This sample's RNA came from whole unsorted tissue. Germline CDR1 reads MGHRA; CDR2 reads YSYEKL. The CDR3 runs to 16 residues. The library came from three nested PCR rounds adapted from ARM-PCR protocols. One entry per CDR3 protein results from TCRdb running MiXCR on the multiplex PCR reads. The sample yields 90,000 to 130,000 distinct CDR3 sequences, 84% seen once. This TCR derives from a man aged 65 to 85 with non-small cell lung cancer. Sequencing was performed on lung tumor tissue. The chain is built from TRBV4-1 and TRBJ1-4; maybe TRBD1 (5 bases). CDR3 sequence (DNA): TGCATCAGCAGCCAAGTACGAGGGCAGGGTAGTGAAAAACTGTTTTTT. Translating gives CISSQVRGQGSEKLFF.